Below are 19 T cell receptor beta chains sequenced from a single sample in a study of cytomegalovirus exposure and HLA in healthy donors. The PCR had 60 Vbeta and 13 Jbeta primers. Assay used: immunoSEQ multiplex PCR; TCRdb lists only in-frame clones, some missing. The repertoire has roughly 130,000 clones, about 8.5% of them found once; the top ten carry about 5.5%. Material: PBMCs. The receptors were sampled from a man aged 35 to 55 in good health and CMV-seronegative.

The sample holds a few counts of this clone. This chain links TRBV5-6 with TRBJ2-3; 8 positions agree with TRBD2. The V gene's germline CDR1 is SGHDT and CDR2 YYEEEE. The length of the CDR3 is 13 residues. Trimming removed 5 bases from V and 4 bases from J; junction bases left unmatched: 3. This chain's CDR3 is CASRGLDADTQYF. CDR3 in DNA: TGTGCCAGCAGGGGACTAGATGCAGATACGCAGTATTTT.

This clone was counted between two and nine times. This chain connects TRBV28 to TRBJ1-5, with D hard to call. Trimming pared 6 bases from V and 0 bases from J, leaving 9 bases between. Germline values: CDR1 MDHEN, CDR2 SYDVKM. The CDR3 covers 14 residues. The CDR3 spells CASRILYSNQPQHF. The CDR3 DNA sequence: TGTGCCAGCAGAATTCTTTATAGCAATCAGCCCCAGCATTTT.

This clone was found many times. The chain has TRBV7-9 and TRBJ1-2; TRBD1 might be the D (5 bases). This CDR3 spans 15 amino acids. V was clipped by 1 base and J by 6 bases, with 15 bases between them. In germline, CDR1 is SEHNR, CDR2 FQNEAQ (reference sequence). The CDR3 DNA is TGTGCCAGCAGCTTAGGTTTCGGACAAAGCAATGGCTACACCTTC. Encoded protein: CASSLGFGQSNGYTF.

V and J are TRBV6-6 and TRBJ2-3; 7 bases are shared with TRBD1. The CDR3 runs 13 residues. Unmatched junction bases numbered 3, after V lost 6 bases and J lost 3 bases. Per the germline V gene, CDR1 is MNHNY and CDR2 is SVGAGI (reference sequence). The CDR3 DNA sequence: TGTGCCAGCAGAGAGGGGGCAACAGATACGCAGTATTTT. Translation: CASREGATDTQYF.

This chain connects TRBV19 to TRBJ1-2; a possible D gene is TRBD1 (5 bases). Germline V gene sequence: CDR1 LNHDA, CDR2 SQIVND (reference sequence). V lost 0 bases and J 6 bases, leaving 11 bases between the germline ends. CDR3 size: 14 residues. CDR3 sequence (DNA): TGTGCCAGTAGTATAGATACTGGGGGGAATGGCTACACCTTC. As protein: CASSIDTGGNGYTF.

The rearrangement joins TRBV4-2 to TRBJ2-2, with a possible D match to TRBD1 (7 bases). V was trimmed by 8 bases and J by 1 base, leaving 20 bases between them. Germline values: CDR1 LGHNA, CDR2 YNFKEQ. The CDR3 contains 17 residues. Here the CDR3 DNA reads TGTGCCAGCGTCGGCGGGACAGCTTACTTGAACACCGGGGAGCTGTTTTTT. The encoded protein is CASVGGTAYLNTGELFF.

The chain recombines TRBV9 with TRBJ2-1; 7 bases agree with TRBD2. The V segment lost 4 bases and the J segment 12 bases; nucleotides outside the gene matches: 22. Germline CDR1 SGDLS, CDR2 YYNGEE. The CDR3 is made up of 17 amino acids. Here the CDR3 reads CASSPTGAMNPSGAQFF. The CDR3 DNA sequence: TGTGCCAGCAGCCCCACCGGGGCCATGAATCCCAGCGGGGCGCAGTTCTTC.

This chain links TRBV6-1 with TRBJ2-5, with a weak D call TRBD1 (5 bases). Germline loops: CDR1 MNHNS, CDR2 SASEGT. The CDR3 loop spans 12 amino acids. Deletions cut 2 bases from V and 12 bases from J, with 13 bases between. The CDR3 DNA sequence: TGTGCCAGCAGTGAATGGGCTTGGGGCGAGTACTTC. Protein product: CASSEWAWGEYF.

The J gene is TRBJ1-1, the V gene TRBV7-9; D gene ambiguous. The V and J ends lost 1 base and 1 base respectively, with 7 bases between them. CDR3 size: 14 residues. Germline V gene sequence: CDR1 SEHNR, CDR2 FQNEAQ (reference sequence). CDR3: CASSLVSGNTEAFF. The DNA of the CDR3 is TGTGCCAGCAGCTTAGTTTCCGGGAACACTGAAGCTTTCTTT.

This chain links TRBV5-5 with TRBJ1-4; 7 nucleotides agree with TRBD1. V shed 10 bases and J 5 bases; nucleotides not matched to a gene: 17. Looked up from germline, CDR1 is SGHKS and CDR2 is YYEKEE (reference sequence). This CDR3 has 16 residues. The CDR3 loop reads CACPQLPGQRNEKLFF. CDR3 sequence (DNA): TGTGCCTGTCCCCAACTCCCGGGACAGAGGAATGAAAAACTGTTTTTT. The full variable domain, completed using reference TRBV5-5 and TRBJ1-4, is DAGVTQSPTHLIKTRGQQVTLRCSPISGHKSVSWYQQVLGQGPQFIFQYYEKEERGRGNFPDRFSARQFPNYSSELNVNALLLGDSALYLCACPQLPGQRNEKLFFGSGTQLSVL.

CDR3 nucleotides: TGTGCCAGCAGCGTAGATGGCAGGTCCAATACTAACTATGGCTACACCTTC. Residues: CASSVDGRSNTNYGYTF. The gene calls are TRBV9 and TRBJ1-2; D not certain. The ends were cut back, 0 bases at V and 0 bases at J, with 15 bases in the middle. CDR3 length: 17 residues. The germline V gene encodes CDR1 SGDLS and CDR2 YYNGEE.

The CDR3 is CASSLAPGTGNGYTF. CDR3 in DNA: TGTGCCAGCAGCTTGGCCCCGGGGACAGGTAATGGCTACACCTTC. The chain couples TRBV7-2 to TRBJ1-2; 8 nucleotides agree with TRBD1. The J segment lost 6 bases and the V segment lost 3 bases, leaving 9 bases of the junction unmatched. CDR1 is SGHTA and CDR2 is FQGNSA in the germline V gene. This CDR3 is built from 15 residues.

The V and J genes are TRBV27 and TRBJ1-2, with D perhaps TRBD1 (5 bases). Trimming cost V 6 bases and J 5 bases, with 19 bases left between them. The CDR3 loop spans 15 amino acids. CDR1 and CDR2 from the germline V gene are MNHEY and SMNVEV (reference sequence). CDR3 bases: TGTGCCAGCAGCTCAATCGGGGGGGGGTTATATGGCTACACCTTC. Its translation is CASSSIGGGLYGYTF.

This clone was recorded a few times. J is TRBJ1-1 and V is TRBV2; a possible D gene is TRBD1 (6 bases). The V end lost 5 bases, the J end lost 8 bases, and 18 bases lay between the germline ends. Germline CDR1 reads SNHLY; CDR2 reads FYNNEI. CDR3 length: 14 residues. The CDR3 DNA is TGTGCCAGCAGTCCCCAGGGGAGATCTCCCGAAGCTTTCTTT. This translates into CASSPQGRSPEAFF.

Here the CDR3 DNA reads TGTGCCAGCAGCAAACGGACAGGGGAGAATTCACCCCTCCACTTT. Amino acids: CASSKRTGENSPLHF. J is TRBJ1-6 and V is TRBV7-9; TRBD1 aligns across 9 bases. The CDR3 is made up of 15 amino acids. The germline V gene has CDR1 SEHNR and CDR2 FQNEAQ (reference sequence). After removal of 5 bases from V and 7 bases from J, the junction contained 6 bases not matched to a gene.

This clone was detected only a few times. Other DNA sequences in this specimen translate into the identical CDR3. The chain combines TRBV5-1 with TRBJ2-7; 8 positions match TRBD1. V was clipped by 4 bases and J by 1 base; unmatched bases: 4. The CDR3 runs to 14 residues. Germline CDR1 and CDR2: SGHRS and YFSETQ. The DNA for the CDR3 is TGCGCCAGCAGCCCCCAGGGGGCGTCCTACGAGCAGTACTTC. As protein: CASSPQGASYEQYF. Filled out from reference TRBV5-1 and TRBJ2-7, the complete variable domain reads KAGVTQTPRYLIKTRGQQVTLSCSPISGHRSVSWYQQTPGQGLQFLFEYFSETQRNKGNFPGRFSGRQFSNSRSEMNVSTLELGDSALYLCASSPQGASYEQYFGPGTRLTVT.

The rearrangement links TRBV15 to TRBJ1-2, with a possible D match to TRBD1 (5 bases). The CDR3 sequence is 15 residues long. Between the trimmed V and J ends, which lost 0 bases and 4 bases, there was a span of 12 bases. Germline lookup yields CDR1 LNHNV and CDR2 YYDKDF (reference sequence). The CDR3 here is CATSRDIKGFYGYTF. The DNA of the CDR3 is TGTGCCACCAGCAGAGATATAAAGGGGTTCTATGGCTACACCTTC.

This clone was seen a handful of times. The chain joins TRBV7-9 to TRBJ1-2, with D maybe TRBD1 (6 bases). Germline-derived CDR1 and CDR2 are SEHNR and FQNEAQ (reference sequence). V was pared by 1 base and J by 3 bases, with 9 bases between. The CDR3 has 14 residues. CDR3 residues: CASSLGSGDYGYTF. Here the CDR3 DNA reads TGTGCCAGCAGCTTAGGCTCAGGGGACTATGGCTACACCTTC.

The chain links TRBV9 to TRBJ2-1; 13 positions match TRBD2. Per the germline V gene, CDR1 is SGDLS and CDR2 is YYNGEE. Trimming took 4 bases from V and 0 from J; bases not matched to a gene: 4. The CDR3 spans 17 residues. The CDR3: CASSLRTSGGSYNEQFF. CDR3 nucleotide sequence: TGTGCCAGCAGCCTCCGGACTAGCGGGGGCTCCTACAATGAGCAGTTCTTC.